This is a list of T cell receptor beta chains from one sample in a study of T cell responses to AZD1222 COVID-19 vaccine. The method was immunoSEQ multiplex PCR; TCRdb's version includes in-frame clones alone and lacks a portion of them. The sample holds 75,000 to 90,000 clones, under 95% seen once. The sample in question was peripheral blood, obtained 28 days after the second AZD1222 dose. The receptors here all came from an adult who received the AZD1222 COVID-19 vaccine. CDR3s include the opening cysteine and the closing phenylalanine or tryptophan. The order of the fields is V gene, clone size, D gene, J gene, CDR3 DNA, CDR3 protein. D genes are given only for firm matches. Size tells how often a clone was seen (once, few, many) or the class of an expanded clone, and some rows leave it out.

TRBV19	.	.	TRBJ2-7	TGTGCCAGTAGTAATGTCGGGACCCACGAGCAGTACTTC	CASSNVGTHEQYF
TRBV12-3/TRBV12-4	few	.	TRBJ2-3	TGTGCCAGCAGTTTGTCGCGCACAGATACGCAGTATTTT	CASSLSRTDTQYF
TRBV5-6	.	.	TRBJ1-1	TGTGCCAGCAGTTATGGACCGGTGGGGGGTGACACTGAAGCTTTCTTT	CASSYGPVGGDTEAFF
TRBV7-2	few	.	TRBJ2-5	TGTGCCAGCAGTGGCTCGGGACCACCCGTCGTGGAGACCCAGTACTTC	CASSGSGPPVVETQYF
TRBV6-5	.	TRBD1	TRBJ1-6	TGTGCCAGCAGTTATGGGGACAGAAATTCACCCCTCCACTTT	CASSYGDRNSPLHF
TRBV5-5	.	.	TRBJ1-2	TGTGCCAGCAGCTTTGAGGCGGGGAAGGCCTACACCTTC	CASSFEAGKAYTF
TRBV5-8	.	TRBD1	TRBJ1-5	TGTGCCAGCAGCTGGAGGGGACAGGGGACTCAGCCCCAGCATTTT	CASSWRGQGTQPQHF
TRBV4-3	.	.	TRBJ2-1	TGCGCCAGCAGCCAAGGGAGCAGAAGGAATGAGCAGTTCTTC	CASSQGSRRNEQFF
TRBV15	.	.	TRBJ2-6	TGTGCCACCAGCAAAATCGACGGGCGGGCCGGGGCCAACGTCCTGACTTTC	CATSKIDGRAGANVLTF
TRBV6-6	.	.	TRBJ1-5	TGTGCCAGCAGTGGCAGGGGTCAGCCCCAGCATTTT	CASSGRGQPQHF
TRBV20-1	.	TRBD2	TRBJ2-3	TGCAGTGCTAGTAGCGGGAGGGCCGGATTCGATACGCAGTATTTT	CSASSGRAGFDTQYF
TRBV2	.	.	TRBJ2-5	TGTGCCAGCTCGCTCGGGACGCTACTACAAGAGACCCAGTACTTC	CASSLGTLLQETQYF
TRBV6-6	.	TRBD1	TRBJ2-5	TGTGCCAGCAGCCGGACAGGGCGAGGGGAGACCCAGTACTTC	CASSRTGRGETQYF
TRBV4-1	.	.	TRBJ2-1	TGCGCCAGCAGCCAAGAGAGGAGGAGCTCCTACAATGAGCAGTTCTTC	CASSQERRSSYNEQFF
TRBV4-1	.	TRBD2	TRBJ2-5	TGCGCCAGCAGCGAGCGTGAATCCGGGACTAGCGGGAGGGGAGAGACCCAGTACTTC	CASSERESGTSGRGETQYF
TRBV6-5	.	.	TRBJ2-7	TGTGCCAGCGGTTCCTCGAGGGACGAGCAGTACTTC	CASGSSRDEQYF
TRBV7-2	.	TRBD2	TRBJ2-2	TGTGCCAGCAGCGAACTAGCGCGAAGCACCGGGGAGCTGTTTTTT	CASSELARSTGELFF
TRBV28	.	.	TRBJ1-1	TGTGCCAGCAGTGGGGCTTTCGCTGAAGCTTTCTTT	CASSGAFAEAFF
TRBV4-2	.	TRBD2	TRBJ2-7	TGTGCCAGCAGCCAAGTTGGGGGGGCCTACGAGCAGTACTTC	CASSQVGGAYEQYF
TRBV28	.	TRBD1	TRBJ1-5	TGTGCCAGCGCCGTGGGACAGGGGGTAGGTCAGCCCCAGCATTTT	CASAVGQGVGQPQHF
TRBV30	.	.	TRBJ2-6	TGTGCCTGGAGGGCGGGGACCGGGGCCAACGTCCTGACTTTC	CAWRAGTGANVLTF
TRBV5-1	.	.	TRBJ1-6	TGCGCCAGCAGCCCATCGGGACAAGACAATTCACCCCTCCACTTT	CASSPSGQDNSPLHF
TRBV10-2	.	.	TRBJ2-1	TGCGCCAGCAGTGCCGAGGGGACCCCCGTCTACAATGAGCAGTTCTTC	CASSAEGTPVYNEQFF
TRBV27	.	TRBD2	TRBJ2-1	TGTGCCAGCAGTTTACAGATTAGCGGGAGTATCTACAATGAGCAGTTCTTC	CASSLQISGSIYNEQFF
TRBV7-9	.	.	TRBJ1-1	TGTGCCAGCAGCCCTGGTTCGAACACTGAAGCTTTCTTT	CASSPGSNTEAFF
TRBV29-1	few	.	TRBJ1-5	TGCAGCGTCGGGGCCGATGGCAATCAGCCCCAGCATTTT	CSVGADGNQPQHF
TRBV25-1	.	.	TRBJ1-5	TGTGCCAGCAGTAACAGCAATCAGCCCCAGCATTTT	CASSNSNQPQHF
TRBV28	.	TRBD1	TRBJ1-1	TGTGCCAGCAAACAGGGGGATGAGAGGAACACTGAAGCTTTCTTT	CASKQGDERNTEAFF
TRBV13	.	.	TRBJ2-7	TGTGCCAGCAACAGCTTCGGAAGGTCCTACGAGCAGTACTTC	CASNSFGRSYEQYF
TRBV28	.	.	TRBJ1-1	TGTGCCAGCAGTTTAGCGGCCTCTGAAGCTTTCTTT	CASSLAASEAFF
TRBV4-3	.	.	TRBJ2-7	TGCGCCAGCAGCTCGGACCTCCATGGCTACGAGCAGTACTTC	CASSSDLHGYEQYF
TRBV4-2	.	.	TRBJ2-5	TGTGCCAGCAGCCAAGGAGGGGCGGAAGAGACCCAGTACTTC	CASSQGGAEETQYF
TRBV19	.	.	TRBJ2-3	TGTGCCAGTAGTATCAAGCGTCCTTACACAGATACGCAGTATTTT	CASSIKRPYTDTQYF
TRBV6-2/TRBV6-3	.	TRBD1	TRBJ1-2	TGTGCCAGCAGTGGGACAGGGACAGCGGGGAGGTATGGCTACACCTTC	CASSGTGTAGRYGYTF
TRBV5-6	.	.	TRBJ1-5	TGTGCCAGCAGCTTAGGAGGAGGTCATCAGCCCCAGCATTTT	CASSLGGGHQPQHF
TRBV9	.	.	TRBJ1-2	TGTGCCAGCAGCGTAGCGGGTACGTCGTGGTATGGCTACACCTTC	CASSVAGTSWYGYTF
TRBV19	.	.	TRBJ1-4	TGTGCCAGTAGTACACAGAGACTGGATGAAAAACTGTTTTTT	CASSTQRLDEKLFF
TRBV10-2	.	.	TRBJ2-5	TGCGCCAGCAGGGGACTGACAGGGCAGGAGACCCAGTACTTC	CASRGLTGQETQYF
TRBV29-1	.	TRBD2	TRBJ2-1	TGCAGCGGCCTACTAGCGGGGTACAATGAGCAGTTCTTC	CSGLLAGYNEQFF
TRBV24-1	.	.	TRBJ2-5	TGTGCCACCAGTGATTCTAGTGCAGGGGTAGAGACCCAGTACTTC	CATSDSSAGVETQYF
TRBV14	.	.	TRBJ2-3	TGTGCCAGCAGCCCGGAAGAACGGGCACCCAGGGCAGATACGCAGTATTTT	CASSPEERAPRADTQYF
TRBV9	once	TRBD2	TRBJ2-7	TGTGCCAGCAGCGGGGCGTGGGCGGGAGCGGGCGAGCAGTACTTC	CASSGAWAGAGEQYF
TRBV29-1	.	.	TRBJ2-1	TGCAGCGTCCGATTCTATGAGCAGTTCTTC	CSVRFYEQFF
TRBV24-1	.	.	TRBJ1-5	TGTGCCACCAGTGATCCAGAAAAGCCCCAGCATTTT	CATSDPEKPQHF
TRBV3-1/TRBV3-2	.	.	TRBJ2-5	TGTGCCGGCGCAGGGGTAGAGACCCAGTACTTC	CAGAGVETQYF
TRBV9	.	TRBD2	TRBJ2-1	TGTGCCAGCAGCGCGGGGGGGCACGATGAGCAGTTCTTC	CASSAGGHDEQFF
TRBV13	.	.	TRBJ1-3	TGTGCCAGCAGCTTAGGACAGGGAATAGCTGGAAACACCATATATTTT	CASSLGQGIAGNTIYF
TRBV6-5	.	TRBD2	TRBJ2-7	TGTGCCAGCAGTTACCCAGCGGGAGGGCCCTACGAGCAGTACTTC	CASSYPAGGPYEQYF
TRBV10-3	.	.	TRBJ1-2	TGTGCCATCAGTGAGACAGGGTACTATGGCTACACCTTC	CAISETGYYGYTF
TRBV5-1	.	.	TRBJ1-2	TGCGCCAGCAGCTTGGCCCGGGCCTACTCCTATGGCTACACCTTC	CASSLARAYSYGYTF
TRBV28	.	TRBD1	TRBJ2-3	TGTGCCAGCAGTTCGGAAGGTTGGGGCTTTGAAGGGCAGGGGGGCACAGATACGCAGTATTTT	CASSSEGWGFEGQGGTDTQYF